The 11 T cell receptor beta chains listed next were all sequenced from one sample in a study of T cells in Graves' hyperthyroidism and ophthalmopathy (dated by TCRdb to between 2018 and 2020). The library was produced with multiplex PCR. Sequencing took place on an Illumina HiSeq 2000. Amplification of TCR beta CDR3 regions was carried out from RNA transcripts. The TCR CDR3 was subjected to a first round of RT-PCR using the HTBI primer set and the Qiagen OneStep RT-PCR kit. TCRdb ran its own pipeline on the public reads, namely fastp trimming at Q25 and MiXCR clone calling, and kept in-frame beta chains. Each CDR3 protein gets just one entry, which takes the most common genes and DNA from the rows behind it. Across this sample there are about 570,000 distinct CDR3 sequences, with around 46% seen only once. The leading ten clones occupy about 20% of the sample. Sequenced: peripheral blood or thyroid tissue (not recorded which). These TCRs come from an adult woman with Graves' disease, either hyperthyroidism or ophthalmopathy (not recorded which).

The chain is built from TRBV19 and TRBJ2-5, with D uncertain. CDR3 length: 14 residues. CDR1 and CDR2 (germline): LNHDA, SQIVND (reference sequence). The ends were cut back, 2 bases at V and 4 bases at J, with 11 bases in the middle. Here the CDR3 DNA reads TGTGCCAGTAGTATAATAGGCCTTGGAGAGACCCAGTACTTC. Translated, it gives CASSIIGLGETQYF.

This clonotype appeared a few times. This rearrangement joins TRBV7-9 to TRBJ2-5; TRBD2 agrees at 11 bases. V trimming: 4 bases; J trimming: 2 bases; junction bases outside the gene matches: 3. CDR1 and CDR2 (germline): SEHNR, FQNEAQ (reference sequence). CDR3 length: 15 residues. CDR3 residues: CASSWTSGFQETQYF. DNA for the CDR3: TGTGCCAGCAGCTGGACTAGCGGGTTTCAAGAGACCCAGTACTTC.

In this sample, this clonotype turned up many times. The chain recombines TRBV5-1 with TRBJ2-5; TRBD2 matches 10 bases. The germline V gene has CDR1 SGHRS and CDR2 YFSETQ. There are 16 residues in the CDR3. The trim removed 4 bases at V and 3 bases at J, leaving 9 bases unmatched. The CDR3 region is CASSAASGSIEETQYF. CDR3 nucleotides: TGCGCCAGCAGCGCCGCTAGCGGGAGCATAGAAGAGACCCAGTACTTC.

This clonotype was recorded many times. The J gene is TRBJ2-6, the V gene TRBV20-1; the D gene is possibly TRBD1 (6 bases). CDR1 is DFQATT, CDR2 SNEGSKA, per germline (reference sequence). The V end lost 6 bases, the J end lost 2 bases, and 11 bases lay between the germline ends. CDR3 length: 14 residues. In nucleotides, the CDR3 is TGCAGTGCCATGAGGGACACTGGGGCCAACGTCCTGACTTTC. Its protein is CSAMRDTGANVLTF.

The chain links TRBV9 to TRBJ2-2; 7 bases align to TRBD2. The V gene's germline CDR1 is SGDLS and CDR2 YYNGEE. This CDR3 has 16 amino acids. The V segment lost 4 bases and the J segment 8 bases; nucleotides outside the gene matches: 14. CDR3 protein: CASSNLAVGGAGELFF. The CDR3 DNA reads TGTGCCAGCAGCAATCTAGCGGTGGGGGGAGCTGGGGAGCTGTTTTTT.

The V call is TRBV2, the J call TRBJ2-7, with 7 bases matching TRBD1. The CDR3 runs 12 residues. Germline V lookup: CDR1 SNHLY, CDR2 FYNNEI. V lost 8 bases and J lost 8; bases outside the gene matches: 9. CDR3 DNA sequence: TGTGCCAGCTGCAGGGGGACCAATCAGCAGTACTTC. Translated, it gives CASCRGTNQQYF.

The chain combines TRBV5-5 with TRBJ1-1; D is possibly TRBD1 (5 bases). Looked up from germline, CDR1 is SGHKS and CDR2 is YYEKEE (reference sequence). With 0 bases removed from V and 3 bases from J, the gap between germline ends came to 15 bases. The CDR3 is 16 residues long. CDR3 in DNA: TGTGCCAGCAGCTTGGCCCTAGGGCAGGGATACACTGAAGCTTTCTTT. Protein product: CASSLALGQGYTEAFF.

This clonotype was found many times. This chain joins TRBV4-1 and TRBJ2-5; tentative D call: TRBD2 (6 bases). This CDR3 is built from 16 residues. V lost 3 bases, J lost 5 bases, and 19 bases lay in between. Germline lookup yields CDR1 MGHRA and CDR2 YSYEKL. The CDR3 nucleotides read TGCGCCAGCAGCCATCCCATACGGGGGAGTGGGGAGACCCAGTACTTC. Amino acid sequence: CASSHPIRGSGETQYF.

This clonotype was seen many times. V and J are TRBV7-8 and TRBJ2-7; 9 bases are a match to TRBD1. With V trimmed by 5 bases and J by 5 bases, 7 bases remained unmatched. CDR3 size: 14 residues. The germline V gene has CDR1 SGHVS and CDR2 FQNEAQ. The CDR3 DNA is TGTGCCAGCAGCATCCGGGACAGGGTCCACGAGCAGTACTTC. Protein sequence: CASSIRDRVHEQYF.

The rearrangement joins TRBV30 to TRBJ1-1; D gene uncertain. This CDR3 contains 12 residues. V lost 4 bases and J lost 6, with 12 bases in between. Germline assignment: CDR1 GTSNPN and CDR2 SVGIG (reference sequence). The CDR3 reads CAWTPHWPEAFF. DNA of the CDR3: TGTGCCTGGACCCCTCATTGGCCTGAAGCTTTCTTT.

This clonotype has a count of ten or more. The chain joins TRBV11-2 to TRBJ2-5; 8 bases fit TRBD2. Germline V gene data show CDR1 as SGHAT and CDR2 as FQNNGV. V was clipped by 10 bases and J by 5 bases; unmatched bases: 9. The length of the CDR3 is 13 residues. As DNA, the CDR3 is TGTGCCACCGTGACTAGCGTCCGGGAGACCCAGTACTTC. It codes for CATVTSVRETQYF.